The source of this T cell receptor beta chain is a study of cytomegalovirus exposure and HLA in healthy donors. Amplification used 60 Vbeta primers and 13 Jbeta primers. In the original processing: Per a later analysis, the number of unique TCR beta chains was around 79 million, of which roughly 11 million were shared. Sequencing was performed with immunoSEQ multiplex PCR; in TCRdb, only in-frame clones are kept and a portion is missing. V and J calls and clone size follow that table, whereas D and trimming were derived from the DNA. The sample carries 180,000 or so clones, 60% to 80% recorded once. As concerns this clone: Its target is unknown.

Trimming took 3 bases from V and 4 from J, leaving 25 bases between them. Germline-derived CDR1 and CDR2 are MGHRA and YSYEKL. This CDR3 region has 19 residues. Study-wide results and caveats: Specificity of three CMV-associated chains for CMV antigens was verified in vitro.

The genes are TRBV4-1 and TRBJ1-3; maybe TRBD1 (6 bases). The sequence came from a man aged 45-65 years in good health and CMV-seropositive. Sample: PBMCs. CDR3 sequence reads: CASSQKNDFFPGQGNTIYF. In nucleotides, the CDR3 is TGCGCCAGCAGCCAGAAGAACGATTTTTTTCCGGGACAAGGAAACACCATATATTTT.